The rows below give T cell receptor beta chains drawn from one sample of a study of control samples from healthy donors and cancer patients. The repertoire was sequenced with immunoSEQ multiplex PCR; TCRdb's copy has only in-frame clones and lacks some. The sample shows about 98,000 clones, around 82% of them seen only once. Material for sequencing was blood. These receptors originate from a man aged 55 to 70 in good health. Both conserved end residues are part of each CDR3. A D gene is named only where the DNA matches it firmly. Rows may omit the clone size; those that give it use once, few, many or a size class.

TRBV6-5	-	TRBJ1-5	-	TGTGCCAGCAGTTTGGGGGATCAGCCCCAGCATTTT	CASSLGDQPQHF
TRBV30	few	TRBJ1-3	-	TGTGCCTGGAGGGTTTCTGGAAACACCATATATTTT	CAWRVSGNTIYF
TRBV5-6	-	TRBJ2-5	-	TGTGCCAGCTGCGACAGAACGATTTTACAGGAGACCCAGTACTTC	CASCDRTILQETQYF
TRBV2	-	TRBJ2-7	TRBD1	TGTGCCAGCAGTCATATGGGACAGGGGGCCTACGAGCAGTACTTC	CASSHMGQGAYEQYF
TRBV24-1	-	TRBJ2-5	TRBD2	TGTGCCACCAGTGACAACACACTGTGGAGGGGCCGACTAGCGGAGCTAAAAGAGACCCAGTACTTC	CATSDNTLWRGRLAELKETQYF
TRBV6-1	-	TRBJ2-2	TRBD1	TGTGCCAGCAGTGATTTTCCGACAGGGGCTCACACCGGGGAGCTGTTTTTT	CASSDFPTGAHTGELFF
TRBV6-1	-	TRBJ2-1	-	TGTGCCAGCAGTGAAATGAGGACTATCAATGAGCAGTTCTTC	CASSEMRTINEQFF
TRBV9	-	TRBJ2-7	TRBD2	TGTGCCAGCAGCGTAGGGGGTAGCGGGGGCCTCTACGAGCAGTACTTC	CASSVGGSGGLYEQYF
TRBV19	once	TRBJ2-1	-	TGTGCCAGTAGTACCGTAGATAAGGGGGGTAGGGAGCAGTTCTTC	CASSTVDKGGREQFF
TRBV7-8	-	TRBJ1-2	-	TGTGCCAGCAGCCGGATTACAGATCCCAACTATGGCTACACCTTC	CASSRITDPNYGYTF
TRBV30	few	TRBJ1-1	TRBD1	TGTGCCTGGAGTGCCCCTCCGGGACAGGGGGACACTGAAGCTTTCTTT	CAWSAPPGQGDTEAFF
TRBV3-1/TRBV3-2	-	TRBJ1-2	TRBD1	TGTGCCAGCAGCGGGACAGCACTGCTTAACTATGGCTACACCTTC	CASSGTALLNYGYTF
TRBV30	-	TRBJ1-2	-	TGTGCCTGGAGTGCCCCTAACTATGGCTACACCTTC	CAWSAPNYGYTF
TRBV5-6	-	TRBJ2-1	-	TGTGCCAGCAGCTCCCCCCAGGGGTATATTAGTGAGCAGTTCTTC	CASSSPQGYISEQFF
TRBV28	-	TRBJ1-3	-	TGTGCCAGCAGCATCCCTTTGGGTCAGGGCGAGGGAAACACCATATATTTT	CASSIPLGQGEGNTIYF